This TCR beta chain was documented in a study of PD-1 blockade in classical Hodgkin lymphoma. Brentuximab vedotin exposure varied, and every patient relapsed after autologous stem cell transplantation. Sequencing used immunoSEQ multiplex PCR; TCRdb keeps in-frame clones, though not all of them. The top ten clones hold 2.8% of a sample with some 41,000 clones, under 75% of them seen once. This receptor was taken from a human donor with classical Hodgkin lymphoma. The sample here was peripheral blood mononuclear cells (PBMCs), taken before the second cycle of nivolumab.

Written as DNA, the CDR3 is TGTGCCAGCAGCGTTGCCGAGCAGTACGAGCAGTACTTC. This codes for CASSVAEQYEQYF. The chain uses TRBV9 and TRBJ2-7; no reliable D call. From germline, CDR1 is SGDLS and CDR2 YYNGEE. The CDR3 is 13 residues long. The V gene lost 2 bases and the J gene lost 4 bases, with 10 bases spanning the gap.